Below are 5 T cell receptor beta chains sequenced from a single sample in a study of T cell responses to AZD1222 COVID-19 vaccine. Sequenced by immunoSEQ multiplex PCR; TCRdb stores in-frame clones only, minus some. The repertoire holds 120,000 to 150,000 clones, with 85% to 90% as singletons. The sample consisted of peripheral blood, taken 28 days after the second AZD1222 dose. These receptors originate from an adult who received the AZD1222 COVID-19 vaccine.

V gene TRBV6-6 combines with J gene TRBJ1-2; a possible D gene is TRBD1 (5 bases). Germline values: CDR1 MNHNY, CDR2 SVGAGI (reference sequence). Between the trimmed V and J ends, which lost 3 bases and 4 bases, there was a span of 12 bases. The CDR3 spans 14 residues. The CDR3 DNA sequence: TGTGCCAGCAGTTATTCGGACACGGGCTATGGCTACACCTTC. Protein product: CASSYSDTGYGYTF.

This sequence joins TRBV2 and TRBJ2-7, with D unclear. The germline V gene encodes CDR1 SNHLY and CDR2 FYNNEI. The V and J ends lost 2 bases and 0 bases respectively, with 11 bases between them. This CDR3 has 15 residues. CDR3 sequence (DNA): TGTGCCAGCAGTGAATTTGACTCGAGCTCCTACGAGCAGTACTTC. It codes for CASSEFDSSSYEQYF.

This chain links TRBV28 with TRBJ1-4; TRBD1 matches at 8 bases. From germline, CDR1 is MDHEN and CDR2 SYDVKM. The CDR3 covers 12 residues. The V gene end was trimmed by 8 bases and the J gene end by 8 bases; junction bases not matched to a gene: 4. Here the CDR3 DNA reads TGTGCCAGCCAGGGACAGGTCGAAAAACTGTTTTTT. Amino acid sequence: CASQGQVEKLFF.

Only one count was recorded for this clone. Here the CDR3 reads CASGTQRVSYNEQFF. DNA for the CDR3: TGCGCCAGCGGAACGCAGCGGGTTTCCTACAATGAGCAGTTCTTC. This chain connects TRBV5-1 to TRBJ2-1, with D maybe TRBD2 (6 bases). Looked up from germline, CDR1 is SGHRS and CDR2 is YFSETQ. Trimming took 7 bases from V and 1 from J, leaving 15 bases between them. This CDR3 is built from 15 residues.

The genes are TRBV19 and TRBJ2-7; possible D gene TRBD2, 6 bases. Germline CDR1 and CDR2: LNHDA and SQIVND (reference sequence). The germline V and J ends were trimmed by 5 bases and 6 bases, with 17 bases remaining between them. This CDR3 spans 14 amino acids. In DNA form, the CDR3 reads TGTGCCAGTAGTCAGCAGTCCCGGGGGAGCGAGCAGTACTTC. It specifies CASSQQSRGSEQYF.